This record concerns one T cell receptor (beta chain) sequence. Controls comprised healthy donors matched for age and sex. The TEMRA cells underwent FACS enrichment, while the CD8+ and CD4+ T cells underwent negative isolation. The data were obtained in a study of CD8 T cells in Susac syndrome. An input of about 0.45 to 1 ug of RNA was subjected to reverse transcription using random hexamers. TCRdb reprocessed the immunoSEQ multiplex PCR reads with MiXCR, giving one entry per CDR3 protein. The sample shows roughly 190,000 distinct CDR3 sequences, approximately 94% of them seen only once. Deletions cut 9 bases from V and 2 bases from J, with 12 bases between. Germline V gene sequence: CDR1 SGHNT, CDR2 YYREEE (reference sequence). The CDR3 covers 14 residues.

The sample was CD4+ T cells from PBMCs. This TCR came from a human donor in good health. The chain combines TRBV5-4 with TRBJ2-6, with D tentatively TRBD1 (5 bases). The DNA for the CDR3 is TGTGCCATCCACGGCAGGGCTGGGGCCAACGTCCTGACTTTC. As protein: CAIHGRAGANVLTF.